This T cell receptor beta chain comes out of a study of blood T cell repertoires in COVID-19. Study as a whole: Sites in the United States, Italy and Spain provided acute and convalescent COVID-19 samples. PBMCs, B-cell-depleted T cells, or T cells were the source of the cDNA or gDNA that made up the material.

TCRdb keeps only in-frame clones here, not all; method: immunoSEQ multiplex PCR. The sample comprises roughly 14,000 clones, approximately 82% of which are singletons, and around 24% rests with the top ten. The germline V gene encodes CDR1 SQVTM and CDR2 ANQGSEA. V shed 2 bases and J shed 3 bases, with 8 bases lying between them. The CDR3 is made up of 14 amino acids. Specimen: peripheral blood. The receptor's source is a woman aged 45-65 years with active or convalescent COVID-19. The chain joins TRBV29-1 to TRBJ2-6, with TRBD1 as a possible D gene (6 bases). CDR3 DNA: TGCAGCGTTGAAACAGGGCTTGGGGCCAACGTCCTGACTTTC. This sequence encodes CSVETGLGANVLTF.